This T cell receptor beta chain stems from a study of cytomegalovirus exposure and HLA in healthy donors listed by TCRdb under 2017. A note on the overall study: According to an earlier analysis of several hundred of the donors, 150 million to 200 million T cells yielded 117 million unique TCR beta sequences and approximately 300 Gb of sequence data. Both class I and class II loci were covered by HLA typing, at four-digit resolution. In a later genetic analysis, genome-wide SNP genotypes for about 55% of the roughly 700 donors were used, and that subset was treated as a discovery cohort. In an earlier analysis of 500 to 650 of the donors, high-throughput TCR beta sequencing was used to judge whether each TCR beta V gene segment behaved as functional or pseudogenic. The later analysis used no new phenotypic data to find candidate immune exposures, relying instead on TCR beta sequences and their occurrence across donors. The study aimed to test whether signatures of past pathogen exposure could be identified by cataloging public T cell receptors. The study combined high-throughput TCR immunosequencing, statistical association of individual TCRs with disease status, and machine learning to predict cytomegalovirus infection status. Several DR-DQ haplotypes were handled as single units for association and clustering because linkage in the cohort was strong. All discovery cohort repertoires had been generated using a single sequencing platform. Typing coverage varied by locus: 629-630 donors for A, B, C, DRB1 and DQB1; 522 for DQA1; around 610 for DPA1; some 470 for DPB1. In a later analysis, previously published TCR beta repertoires from some 640 donors were re-analyzed and high-resolution HLA genotyping was added so that TCR occurrence patterns could be studied. The genetic ancestry cluster associated with self-reported Caucasian donors included over 65% of the 300 to 400 genotyped donors. Among around 400 genotyped donors of the cohort, an average of approximately 240,000 unique TCR beta nucleotide sequences was sequenced per donor, of which about 18% were non-productive. The study profiled the T cell repertoires of 500 to 800 subjects by immunosequencing and related them to cytomegalovirus serostatus. A separate validation cohort of some 130 different subjects was used in addition to the 666-subject first cohort. Donor age, sex, ethnicity and CMV serostatus were compiled alongside the repertoire data. Roughly 300 gigabases of sequencing data and approximately 91 million unique TCR sequences made up an early release that covered roughly 670 HLA-typed donors.

Findings and caveats that apply to the study as a whole: Immune exposure information for the cohort was limited to CMV serostatus. HLA typing was unavailable for some donors at each locus, so association tests used only the typed subset. Correlated functional status among segregating V segments might reflect linkage disequilibrium, but an unknown experimental factor could not be ruled out. The study gave a list of some 150 TCR beta chains associated with cytomegalovirus. Roughly 17 rarely observed V segments, including chromosome 9 orphons, were excluded from the earlier analysis of about 500 of the donors because counts were too low. According to a later analysis, most CMV-associated TCR beta chains appeared to be HLA-restricted, and the HLA associations seemed to be driven largely by CMV exposure. According to a later genetic analysis, donors in an Asian-associated ancestry cluster had fewer N-insertions in productive TCRs than the roughly 700-donor mean. According to a later analysis, parvovirus B19, influenza, CMV and Epstein-Barr virus appeared linked to several top co-occurrence clusters. A further reported finding was that TCR beta sequences accurately predicted the HLA-A and HLA-B alleles for most subjects in the first cohort. A later analysis found that HLA-associated TCR beta chains were more clonally expanded and had lower generation probabilities than equally common non-associated chains. Some IMGT-functional V segments, including TRBV6-2 and TRBV6-3, could not be told apart with the 87-base-pair reads, so those segments were excluded. A cluster of highly shared sequence variants was judged likely to represent a technical artifact of the sequencing pipeline. Only TCR beta chains were sequenced in this cohort, and the absence of alpha or paired-chain data limited detectable features. Most TCR sequences were observed very rarely across donors, whereas some public TCRs were present in many individuals. A few of the identified cytomegalovirus-associated TCR beta chains were confirmed in vitro to be specific for cytomegalovirus antigens. It was suggested by the authors that the approach could potentially be generalized to other disease states and immunological phenotypes. In a later analysis, over 15,000 TCR beta sequences were associated with specific HLA alleles at a false discovery rate of 0.05. In a later analysis, TCR association rates were found to vary across HLA loci, with the most associated TCRs seen for DRB1 alleles and the fewest for HLA-C alleles. Presence/absence analyses assumed roughly uniform sequencing depth across donors, an assumption that may not hold. Broadly in line with IMGT annotations, most TCR beta V segments showed up in productive rearrangements about 87% or about 30% of the time in an earlier analysis of some 590 of the donors. In both the original and validation cohorts, the classifier was reported to diagnose cytomegalovirus status with high specificity and sensitivity. An association between a missense DCLRE1C variant and V-gene and J-gene trimming of TCR beta chains was found in a later genetic analysis and replicated in an independent cohort. When HLA alleles, especially DR and DQ, strongly co-occurred, attributing TCR associations to individual alleles was difficult.

Turning to this clone: Its antigen remains unidentified. No base qualities exist here, and no much larger clone lies one base off it.

For CDR1 and CDR2, the germline V gene (reference sequence) lists LNHDA and SQIVND. Taken from cysteine to phenylalanine, the CDR3 has 15 residues. Left in the record is the CDR3 DNA by itself, 45 bases read in frame from the first base. V is reduced by 7 bases and J by 0 bases, leaving a spacing of 15 bases between them. In total, more than 500 healthy bone marrow donors made up the cohort. At the time of sampling, all cohort members were nominally healthy, though unrecorded immune exposures were likely present. The donor was CMV seropositive and belonged to the group of 250 to 300 seropositive cohort members. Each donor provided a peripheral blood sample, and peripheral blood mononuclear cells were used for TCR beta sequencing. The Qiagen DNeasy Blood Extraction Kit was used to extract genomic DNA from the blood cell samples. Libraries were made using the immunoSEQ multiplex PCR assay. The multiplex PCR relied on a mix of 60 forward primers for TCR Vbeta segments and 13 reverse primers for TCR Jbeta segments. A multiplex PCR assay on genomic DNA amplified the CDR3 region of rearranged TCR beta genes. The amplified TCR beta libraries were sequenced on the Illumina HiSeq System as 87-base-pair reads. In the authors' own workflow: A later analysis counted approximately 74 million unique TCR beta chains across the 650 to 800 repertoires, and around 9.9 million of these chains were shared by at least two donors. To remove PCR and sequencing errors, raw reads were error-corrected and collapsed into unique sequences using a nearest-neighbor algorithm that merged closely related sequences. CDR3 sequences were aligned to IMGT reference sequences to assign V, D and J gene segments. For a sequence to be retained, at least a six-nucleotide match to both a V gene segment and a J gene segment was required. Rearrangements were called productive when the CDR3 lacked stop codons and stayed in frame with V and J; all others were non-productive. CDR3 was defined by IMGT convention, running from the second conserved V-encoded cysteine to the conserved J-encoded phenylalanine. The earlier analysis of about 500 of the donors excluded sequences that lacked an unambiguous match to a single V gene segment. In an earlier analysis of more than 500 of the donors, a V segment was called functional when productive rearrangements were above 56.7%, and segregating when the standard deviation between donors exceeded 5%. A statistical classification framework was built to diagnose cytomegalovirus status from the catalog of TCR beta chain sequences. In a later analysis, TCR nucleotide sequences were compared against IMGT/GENE-DB human TR gene sequences so that V and J genes could be assigned. A later analysis assigned CDR3 sequences and most-parsimonious VDJ recombination scenarios with the TCRdist pipeline. In a later analysis, each TCR beta chain was defined by its CDR3 amino acid sequence together with its V-gene family, and reads lacking a unique V-gene family were excluded. A later analysis removed 500 to 600 highly shared, low-generation-probability nucleotide sequences to deal with suspected cross-contamination and a sequencing artifact. For each public chain, a later analysis derived a clonal expansion index from normalized ranks of inferred template counts within each repertoire. In a later analysis, generation probabilities were computed with a VDJ recombination model fitted to out-of-frame rearrangements, and the resulting probabilities were checked against IGoR. In a later analysis, hypergeometric tests were used to score TCR-TCR, TCR-HLA and TCR-CMV co-occurrence, with a repertoire-size bias correction applied to TCR pairs. In a later analysis, false discovery rates were estimated by permuting HLA or CMV assignments 20 times. In a later analysis, co-occurring TCRs were grouped using DBSCAN, with TCRdist sequence similarity added in when clustering inside HLA-allele-positive subsets. Repertoires with fewer than 30,000 or more than 120,000 public chains were left out of co-occurrence clustering, as were several repertoires with anomalous nucleotide sharing. TCRdb holds this immuneACCESS table with in-frame rearrangements only. Some clones are missing; in checked studies, unresolved V genes explain under half, and the rest has no known cause. That table furnishes V, J and clone size, whereas the DNA furnished D and trimming. In this sample the table shows about 160,000 clones, around 75% of which occur a single time. The top ten clones comprise 4.7% of the sample.

The specimen sequenced was PBMCs. The clonotype was recovered from a man aged 18-30 years in good health and CMV-seropositive. Recombination joined TRBV19 with TRBJ1-1, with the D gene call left open. The CDR3 reads as follows: CASTLAGGVNTEAFF. The DNA reads TGTGCCAGTACCCTAGCGGGCGGGGTGAACACTGAAGCTTTCTTT.